The 17 T cell receptor beta chains below all came from one sample that was sequenced in a study of T-cell reconstitution after alpha-beta-depleted transplantation in children (dated by TCRdb to the mid-2010s). The library came from PCR. Reads for this sample came from an Illumina HiSeq 2500. TCR library preparation used molecular barcoding, with unique molecular identifiers applied to normalize quantification of the TCRbeta repertoire. TCRdb cleaned the public reads at Q25 with fastp, built clones with MiXCR and kept in-frame beta chains. Identical CDR3 proteins give one entry, which carries the most common genes and DNA. This sample is represented by about 360,000 distinct CDR3 sequences; roughly 15% of them were singletons. The top ten clonotypes cover around 4.5% of the sample. This material consisted of PBMCs, taken from the stem cell graft. Every receptor here comes from a human donor who donated a stem cell graft to a child with Fanconi anemia.

This clonotype appeared many times. The chain couples TRBV7-2 to TRBJ2-3; D not certain. From germline, CDR1 is SGHTA and CDR2 FQGNSA. This CDR3 has 17 residues. Trimming took off 2 bases at V and 2 bases at J, with 17 bases between the two ends. The CDR3 sequence: CASSLSRGIGFTDTQYF. In DNA form, the CDR3 reads TGTGCCAGCAGCTTAAGTCGTGGCATTGGTTTCACAGATACGCAGTATTTT.

Notes on this clonotype: The junction departs from the called germline gene at one end, perhaps through a read error. The chain links TRBV28 to TRBJ2-5, with 8 bases that match TRBD1. Germline loops: CDR1 MDHEN, CDR2 SYDVKM. The CDR3 has 13 residues. The CDR3 DNA reads as TGTGCCAGCAGAATGACAGGGGAAGAGACCCAGTGCTTC. Residues: CASRMTGEETQCF.

This clonotype occurred many times. V gene TRBV9 combines with J gene TRBJ1-1; D gene ambiguous. The CDR3 has 14 amino acids. V was trimmed by 0 bases and J by 1 base, leaving 7 bases between them. Germline V gene lookup returns CDR1 SGDLS and CDR2 YYNGEE. CDR3 sequence: CASSVAPGNTEAFF. CDR3 nucleotide sequence: TGTGCCAGCAGCGTAGCCCCAGGGAACACTGAAGCTTTCTTT.

Notes on this clonotype: A junction boundary mismatches the germline segment, possibly from a read error. This sequence joins TRBV6-2 or TRBV6-3 and TRBJ1-1; D not certain. This CDR3 has 14 residues. Germline CDR1 reads MNHEY; CDR2 reads SVGEGT. The CDR3 DNA sequence: TGTGCCACCAGTTATTCGGGAAAGAACACTGAAGCTTTCTTT. It yields the protein CATSYSGKNTEAFF.

This clonotype was seen a handful of times. The chain carries TRBV9 and TRBJ2-7, with 7 bases matching TRBD2. Per germline, CDR1 SGDLS and CDR2 YYNGEE. The CDR3 covers 16 residues. V was clipped by 4 bases and J by 1 base; unmatched bases: 11. DNA for the CDR3: TGTGCCAGCAGCCCCCTGTTGGGAGCGGGGTCCTACGAGCAGTACTTC. This sequence encodes CASSPLLGAGSYEQYF.

The rearrangement joins TRBV5-1 to TRBJ2-1; TRBD1 matches at 9 bases. V lost 3 bases, J lost 9 bases, and 16 bases stayed unmatched. The CDR3 has 17 amino acids. Germline values: CDR1 SGHRS, CDR2 YFSETQ. The CDR3 nucleotides are TGCGCCAGCAGCTGGCTTACCAGGGGACAGGGTGAGGGTGAGCAGTTCTTC. Protein sequence: CASSWLTRGQGEGEQFF.

This clonotype was counted only a few times. This chain links TRBV11-2 with TRBJ2-3; TRBD2 matches at 14 bases. V shed 5 bases, J shed 2 bases, and the junction held 9 bases outside the gene matches. This CDR3 contains 18 residues. In germline, CDR1 is SGHAT, CDR2 FQNNGV. The CDR3 reads CASSPRLAGGRDTDTQYF. In nucleotides, the CDR3 is TGTGCCAGCAGCCCCAGACTAGCGGGGGGGCGGGACACAGATACGCAGTATTTT.

This clonotype was recorded many times. The J gene is TRBJ1-1, the V gene TRBV19, with TRBD1 as a possible D gene (5 bases). The CDR3 has 13 residues. Germline CDR1 is LNHDA and CDR2 is SQIVND (reference sequence). V lost 3 bases to trimming and J lost 1 base, with 6 bases between them. CDR3 nucleotide sequence: TGTGCCAGTAGTATCGACAGGAACACTGAAGCTTTCTTT. Amino acid sequence: CASSIDRNTEAFF.

This chain links TRBV5-5 with TRBJ1-2; D gene ambiguous. The CDR3 sequence is 15 residues long. V lost 4 bases and J 4 bases, leaving 17 bases between the germline ends. The germline V gene encodes CDR1 SGHKS and CDR2 YYEKEE (reference sequence). The CDR3 DNA reads TGTGCCAGCAGCACGCCCGAGACTGAATCCTATGGCTACACCTTC. Its translation: CASSTPETESYGYTF.

Turning to this clonotype: A read error may be the cause here, since a much bigger clone is one base away. The DNA for the CDR3 is TGTGCCAGCAGTTACGAATTACAGGGGCTGAACACTAAAGCTTTCTTT. Translated, it gives CASSYELQGLNTKAFF. The V gene is TRBV6-5, the J gene TRBJ1-1; 7 nucleotides agree with TRBD1. Germline CDR1 and CDR2: MNHEY and SVGAGI. CDR3 length: 16 amino acids.

This clonotype was detected a few times. The chain recombines TRBV10-3 with TRBJ2-3, with a possible D match to TRBD1 (5 bases). The germline V gene encodes CDR1 ENHRY and CDR2 SYGVKD. CDR3 length equals 15 residues. Trimming took 2 bases from V and 7 from J, leaving 16 bases between them. CDR3 amino acids: CAISETTADSNTQYF. In DNA, the CDR3 is TGTGCCATCAGTGAGACGACAGCAGATTCAAATACGCAGTATTTT.

This clonotype was seen ten or more times. The CDR3 coding sequence is TGTGCCAGCAGTTCTTCCCACAGGGGAGGGAATGAGCAGTTCTTC. This codes for CASSSSHRGGNEQFF. The V gene is TRBV12-3 or TRBV12-4, the J gene TRBJ2-1; D tentatively fits TRBD1 or TRBD2 (7 bases each). V gave up 4 bases and J gave up 7 bases, with 17 bases separating them. CDR3 size: 15 residues.

This clonotype has only a few counts. This chain connects TRBV6-5 to TRBJ1-2, with 10 bases aligning to TRBD1. This CDR3 region has 16 residues. Germline lookup yields CDR1 MNHEY and CDR2 SVGAGI. The V and J ends lost 6 bases and 5 bases, in that order; junction bases with no gene match: 12. The CDR3 region is CASSPGTGATVYGYTF. The CDR3 region has the DNA TGTGCCAGCAGCCCCGGGACAGGGGCAACCGTATATGGCTACACCTTC.

This clonotype occurred many times. The CDR3 here is CASSQEQGEYNEQFF. CDR3 nucleotide sequence: TGCGCCAGCAGCCAGGAACAGGGGGAATACAATGAGCAGTTCTTC. The chain uses TRBV4-1 and TRBJ2-1; 8 nucleotides line up with TRBD1. The germline V gene encodes CDR1 MGHRA and CDR2 YSYEKL. V dropped 3 bases and J dropped 4; count of bases not matched to a gene: 5. CDR3 size: 15 residues.

This CDR3 reads CATSDSSYGYTF. The CDR3 coding sequence is TGTGCCACCAGTGACAGCTCCTATGGCTACACCTTC. This chain uses TRBV24-1 with TRBJ1-2; D unresolved. V was shortened by 4 bases and J by 4 bases, with 6 bases between the two germline ends. The CDR3 consists of 12 residues. Per the germline V gene, CDR1 is KGHDR and CDR2 is SFDVKD.

The chain is built from TRBV20-1 and TRBJ2-1; D call uncertain. CDR1 and CDR2 (germline): DFQATT, SNEGSKA (reference sequence). The CDR3 length is 11 residues. Trimming took 6 bases from V and 9 from J, leaving 12 bases between them. DNA for the CDR3: TGCAGTGCGAAGGCCTGGGGTGAGCAGTTCTTC. Amino acid sequence: CSAKAWGEQFF.

V and J are TRBV13 and TRBJ1-2; 7 bases agree with TRBD1. The germline CDR1 and CDR2 sequences are PRHDT and FYEKMQ (reference sequence). J gave up 1 base and V 3 bases, and 5 bases lay outside the gene matches. This CDR3 is built from 15 residues. This chain's CDR3 is CASSFGTALNYGYTF. The CDR3 DNA reads as TGTGCCAGCAGCTTCGGGACAGCTCTTAACTATGGCTACACCTTC.